A single sample is the source of the 28 T cell receptor beta chains below, sequenced in a study of blood T cell repertoires in COVID-19. The table came from immunoSEQ multiplex PCR; TCRdb's copy has only in-frame clones and leaves some out. Counted here are approximately 300,000 clones, 85% occurring once; the ten biggest clones make up approximately 1.9%. Material for sequencing was PBMCs or T cells enriched from blood (not recorded which). The source is a woman aged 30 to 39 who had been exposed to COVID-19.

A single count supports this clone. This rearrangement joins TRBV5-8 to TRBJ2-5, with 11 bases fitting TRBD2. The CDR3 sequence is 18 residues long. The junction had 12 bases not matched to a gene; V was cut back by 0 bases and J by 5 bases. CDR1 and CDR2 from the germline V gene are SGHTS and YDEGEE. The CDR3 sequence is CASSLEGLAGGPRETQYF. The CDR3 DNA reads as TGTGCCAGCAGCTTGGAAGGGCTAGCGGGGGGCCCTCGGGAGACCCAGTACTTC. The full variable domain, completed using reference TRBV5-8 and TRBJ2-5, is EAGVTQSPTHLIKTRGQQATLRCSPISGHTSVYWYQQALGLGLQFLLWYDEGEERNRGNFPPRFSGRQFPNYSSELNVNALELEDSALYLCASSLEGLAGGPRETQYFGPGTRLLVL.

The gene calls are TRBV20-1 and TRBJ1-2; a possible D gene is TRBD1 (5 bases). Germline V gives CDR1 DFQATT, CDR2 SNEGSKA (reference sequence). This CDR3 is 16 amino acids long. Trimming shortened V by 3 bases and J by 4 bases, and 21 bases separated the two germline ends. The CDR3 nucleotides read TGCAGTGCTAGTTCGGGTAACTTGGGGGGTCCCTATGGCTACACCTTC. Its protein is CSASSGNLGGPYGYTF.

The chain links TRBV5-1 to TRBJ2-1, with TRBD2 matching over 12 bases. J gave up 5 bases and V 0 bases, and 3 bases lay outside the gene matches. In germline, CDR1 is SGHRS, CDR2 YFSETQ. The CDR3 totals 16 residues. Written as DNA, the CDR3 is TGCGCCAGCAGCTTGGCAACTAGCGGGGGGCACAATGAGCAGTTCTTC. This encodes CASSLATSGGHNEQFF.

V and J are TRBV9 and TRBJ2-1, with 8 bases lining up with TRBD2. Trimming cost V 3 bases and J 0 bases; bases outside gene matches: 2. The germline CDR1 and CDR2 sequences are SGDLS and YYNGEE. The CDR3 has 15 amino acids. CDR3 in amino acids: CASSEREYSYNEQFF. The CDR3 nucleotides read TGTGCCAGCAGCGAGCGGGAGTACTCCTACAATGAGCAGTTCTTC.

The gene calls are TRBV24-1 and TRBJ1-2; D gene ambiguous. Trimming took 4 bases from V and 8 from J, leaving 7 bases between them. CDR1 and CDR2 (germline): KGHDR, SFDVKD. The CDR3 sequence is 11 residues long. The CDR3 DNA follows: TGTGCCACCAGTGAAGCGGGGGGCTACACCTTC. Its translation: CATSEAGGYTF.

J is TRBJ2-7 and V is TRBV11-3, with 7 bases aligning to TRBD1. J lost 6 bases, V lost 2 bases, and 4 bases had no gene match. The CDR3 is 13 amino acids. Germline CDR1 SGHNT, CDR2 YENEEA. DNA for the CDR3: TGTGCCAGCAGCTTAAGAGGGGGCGGCGAGCAGTACTTC. Protein sequence: CASSLRGGGEQYF.

The rearrangement uses TRBV30 and TRBJ1-6; no definite D call. Germline loops: CDR1 GTSNPN, CDR2 SVGIG (reference sequence). The CDR3 sequence is 16 residues long. Trimming took off 0 bases at V and 6 bases at J, with 15 bases between the two ends. The CDR3 DNA is TGTGCCTGGAGTGTAATTGGGGTTCGGGGTAATTCACCCCTCCACTTT. This gives the protein CAWSVIGVRGNSPLHF.

The CDR3 protein is CASSSPGLAALNEQFF. The DNA of the CDR3 is TGTGCCAGCAGTTCTCCGGGACTAGCGGCATTAAATGAGCAGTTCTTC. The V call is TRBV28, the J call TRBJ2-1; 11 bases fit TRBD2. V lost 4 bases, J lost 7 bases, and 9 bases stayed unmatched. Germline assignment: CDR1 MDHEN and CDR2 SYDVKM. The CDR3 runs 16 residues.

The gene calls are TRBV19 and TRBJ1-1; tentative D call: TRBD1 (6 bases). This CDR3 comprises 13 residues. Trimming removed 7 bases from V and 4 bases from J, with 13 bases in between. Germline V gene data show CDR1 as LNHDA and CDR2 as SQIVND (reference sequence). The DNA of the CDR3 is TGTGCCAGTAAACACAGGGAGGGCACTGAAGCTTTCTTT. Encoded protein: CASKHREGTEAFF. The variable domain in full, with the rest retrieved from reference TRBV19 and TRBJ1-1, is DGGITQSPKYLFRKEGQNVTLSCEQNLNHDAMYWYRQDPGQGLRLIYYSQIVNDFQKGDIAEGYSVSREKKESFPLTVTSAQKNPTAFYLCASKHREGTEAFFGQGTRLTVV.

This chain connects TRBV7-2 to TRBJ2-3; 11 bases are a match to TRBD2. Unmatched junction bases numbered 10, after V lost 4 bases and J lost 7 bases. This CDR3 has 16 residues. Looked up from germline, CDR1 is SGHTA and CDR2 is FQGNSA. CDR3 DNA: TGTGCCAGCAGCTCTCCGGGACTAGCGGTGATAAATACGCAGTATTTT. Encoded protein: CASSSPGLAVINTQYF. The full variable domain, rest sourced from reference TRBV7-2 and TRBJ2-3, is GAGVSQSPSNKVTEKGKDVELRCDPISGHTALYWYRQSLGQGLEFLIYFQGNSAPDKSGLPSDRFSAERTGGSVSTLTIQRTQQEDSAVYLCASSSPGLAVINTQYFGPGTRLTVL.

The rearrangement uses TRBV13 and TRBJ2-7; D is possibly TRBD2 (6 bases). CDR1 and CDR2 (germline): PRHDT, FYEKMQ (reference sequence). The CDR3 contains 13 residues. The V gene lost 8 bases and the J gene lost 2 bases, with 13 bases spanning the gap. The CDR3: CASGPRGTYEQYF. For the CDR3, the DNA is TGTGCCAGCGGCCCGCGGGGCACCTACGAGCAGTACTTC.

V gene TRBV25-1 combines with J gene TRBJ1-6; 7 bases line up with TRBD1. Germline CDR1 reads MGHDK; CDR2 reads SYGVNS. The CDR3 consists of 13 residues. After removal of 6 bases from V and 7 bases from J, the junction contained 3 bases not matched to a gene. The CDR3 DNA reads as TGTGCCAGCAGAAGACAGGGAAATTCACCCCTCCACTTT. Protein product: CASRRQGNSPLHF.

The V call is TRBV9, the J call TRBJ2-5; no clear D. This CDR3 is built from 14 residues. Per the germline V gene, CDR1 is SGDLS and CDR2 is YYNGEE. The germline V and J ends were trimmed by 0 bases and 0 bases, with 6 bases remaining between them. In nucleotides, the CDR3 is TGTGCCAGCAGCGTAGGGGCAGACCAAGAGACCCAGTACTTC. Its translation is CASSVGADQETQYF.

A single count supports this clone. The chain links TRBV12-5 to TRBJ1-5, with D unclear. In germline, CDR1 is LGHNT, CDR2 FRNRAP. V was trimmed by 6 bases and J by 4 bases, leaving 4 bases between them. This CDR3 comprises 11 residues. As DNA, the CDR3 is TGTGCTAGTGGCCCTAATCAGCCCCAGCATTTT. Translation: CASGPNQPQHF.

This clone appeared once. The chain links TRBV6-1 to TRBJ1-2; D is unclear. Germline V lookup: CDR1 MNHNS, CDR2 SASEGT. This CDR3 is 11 amino acids long. V shed 2 bases and J shed 7 bases, with 5 bases lying between them. This CDR3 reads CASSEIGGYTF. Written as DNA, the CDR3 is TGTGCCAGCAGTGAAATCGGTGGCTACACCTTC.

This rearrangement joins TRBV27 to TRBJ1-5; D is possibly TRBD1 (5 bases). This CDR3 spans 15 amino acids. Trimming removed 6 bases at V and 3 bases at J, with 15 bases between. The germline V gene encodes CDR1 MNHEY and CDR2 SMNVEV (reference sequence). As DNA, the CDR3 is TGTGCCAGCAGGATAATAGGAGGGGACAATCAGCCCCAGCATTTT. Residues: CASRIIGGDNQPQHF.

This clone appeared once. The chain recombines TRBV11-2 with TRBJ2-1, with D perhaps matching TRBD2 (6 bases). With 5 bases removed from V and 6 bases from J, the gap between germline ends came to 11 bases. Per the germline V gene, CDR1 is SGHAT and CDR2 is FQNNGV. This CDR3 has 13 residues. The CDR3 spells CASSLRRGNEQFF. In DNA form, the CDR3 reads TGTGCCAGCAGCCTCAGGAGGGGCAATGAGCAGTTCTTC.

This chain links TRBV18 with TRBJ2-7; 10 nucleotides match TRBD1. Germline V gene lookup returns CDR1 KGHSH and CDR2 LQKENI. V shed 3 bases and J 4 bases; nucleotides not matched to a gene: 6. The CDR3 is made up of 15 amino acids. The DNA for the CDR3 is TGTGCCAGCTCACCTGCCGGGACAGGGGTTTACGAGCAGTACTTC. This codes for CASSPAGTGVYEQYF.

V and J are TRBV19 and TRBJ1-5; D gene ambiguous. Trimming removed 3 bases at V and 0 bases at J, with 6 bases between. CDR3 size: 14 residues. Germline CDR1 reads LNHDA; CDR2 reads SQIVND (reference sequence). For the CDR3, the DNA is TGTGCCAGTAGTATTACAGCTAGCAATCAGCCCCAGCATTTT. Amino acid sequence: CASSITASNQPQHF.

This chain joins TRBV5-1 and TRBJ1-3; D ambiguous. CDR1 and CDR2 (germline): SGHRS, YFSETQ. V shed 4 bases and J shed 8 bases, with 19 bases lying between them. The CDR3 has 15 residues. The CDR3 protein is CASSRVFEDWDTIYF. CDR3 nucleotide sequence: TGCGCCAGCAGCCGTGTCTTCGAGGATTGGGACACCATATATTTT.

This clone was seen only once. The chain combines TRBV27 with TRBJ2-7; 8 bases map to TRBD1. Germline CDR1 reads MNHEY; CDR2 reads SMNVEV (reference sequence). The CDR3 loop spans 13 amino acids. V dropped 6 bases and J dropped 5; count of bases not matched to a gene: 6. The CDR3, as DNA: TGTGCCAGCAGGTACCAGGGGGCCGACGAGCAGTACTTC. Translating gives CASRYQGADEQYF.

This clone was counted ten times or more. The V call is TRBV24-1, the J call TRBJ1-1; D not certain. In germline, CDR1 is KGHDR, CDR2 SFDVKD. Trimming removed 6 bases at V and 1 base at J, with 8 bases between. The CDR3 has 13 residues. CDR3 nucleotide sequence: TGTGCCACCAGTATGTCAGGGAACACTGAAGCTTTCTTT. This gives the protein CATSMSGNTEAFF.

This sequence joins TRBV18 and TRBJ1-1, with D possibly TRBD1 on 6 matching bases. V was pared by 6 bases and J by 1 base, with 12 bases between. This CDR3 is built from 14 residues. CDR1 and CDR2 (germline): KGHSH, LQKENI. The DNA for the CDR3 is TGTGCCAGCTCTAAGGGGGGGTCGAACACTGAAGCTTTCTTT. This translates into CASSKGGSNTEAFF. Filled out from reference TRBV18 and TRBJ1-1, the complete variable domain reads NAGVMQNPRHLVRRRGQEARLRCSPMKGHSHVYWYRQLPEEGLKFMVYLQKENIIDESGMPKERFSAEFPKEGPSILRIQQVVRGDSAAYFCASSKGGSNTEAFFGQGTRLTVV.

In this sample, this clone turned up a few times. This chain uses TRBV30 with TRBJ2-3, with D possibly being TRBD1 (5 bases). Deletions cut 2 bases from V and 4 bases from J, with 16 bases between. Germline values: CDR1 GTSNPN, CDR2 SVGIG (reference sequence). The CDR3 totals 15 residues. CDR3 nucleotides: TGTGCCTGGAGTCAAGGGTCAGGGAATGCAGATACGCAGTATTTT. This translates into CAWSQGSGNADTQYF.

The V call is TRBV12-1, the J call TRBJ2-1; TRBD2 is taken as the D call from the table, unchecked against the DNA. TRBV12-1 is given as a pseudogene. CDR3 length: 15 amino acids. The CDR3 here is CASSLIIRGGNEQFF. As DNA, the CDR3 is TGTGCCAGCAGTCTTATTATCCGGGGGGGAAATGAGCAGTTCTTC.

This clone was recorded only once. The rearrangement joins TRBV19 to TRBJ2-1; TRBD2 is a possible D gene (6 bases). Looked up from germline, CDR1 is LNHDA and CDR2 is SQIVND (reference sequence). The ends were cut back, 6 bases at V and 8 bases at J, with 14 bases in the middle. The CDR3 sequence is 13 residues long. CDR3 in amino acids: CASSSRERDEQFF. CDR3 DNA: TGTGCCAGTAGCAGCCGGGAGAGGGATGAGCAGTTCTTC.

This chain links TRBV18 with TRBJ2-5, with D hard to call. CDR1 KGHSH and CDR2 LQKENI come from the germline V gene. This CDR3 has 12 amino acids. Trimming took off 1 base at V and 5 bases at J, with 5 bases between the two ends. This CDR3 reads CASSPLGETQYF. The CDR3 region has the DNA TGTGCCAGCTCACCACTCGGTGAGACCCAGTACTTC.

The gene calls are TRBV27 and TRBJ2-3; TRBD2 might be the D (6 bases). The V gene lost 5 bases and the J gene lost 7 bases, with 10 bases spanning the gap. The germline V gene encodes CDR1 MNHEY and CDR2 SMNVEV (reference sequence). The CDR3 is 12 amino acids. The CDR3 coding sequence is TGTGCCAGCAGTCCGGGACTTTATACGCAGTATTTT. Translating gives CASSPGLYTQYF.